This TCR beta chain was captured in a study of blood T cell repertoires in COVID-19. Study-wide context: Sample material is recorded as cDNA or gDNA derived from T cells, B-cell-depleted T cells, or PBMCs.

Only in-frame clones appear in the TCRdb table, and some are missing; sequencing was by immunoSEQ multiplex PCR. The sample lists fewer than 200,000 clones, 65% to 90% occurring once. The CDR3 sequence is 18 residues long. The V and J ends lost 1 base and 3 bases, in that order; junction bases with no gene match: 12. Germline CDR1 LNHNV, CDR2 YYDKDF (reference sequence). Concerning this clone: Distinct nucleotide sequences in the sample also encode this CDR3.

The rearrangement uses TRBV15 and TRBJ2-7, with 10 bases lining up with TRBD1. The sequence came from a human donor in a cohort sampled during active COVID-19. Sequencing input: peripheral blood. The CDR3 DNA sequence: TGTGCCACCAGCAGAGTGGGACAGGGGATAGGACCGGGCTACGAGCAGTACTTC. Its protein is CATSRVGQGIGPGYEQYF.